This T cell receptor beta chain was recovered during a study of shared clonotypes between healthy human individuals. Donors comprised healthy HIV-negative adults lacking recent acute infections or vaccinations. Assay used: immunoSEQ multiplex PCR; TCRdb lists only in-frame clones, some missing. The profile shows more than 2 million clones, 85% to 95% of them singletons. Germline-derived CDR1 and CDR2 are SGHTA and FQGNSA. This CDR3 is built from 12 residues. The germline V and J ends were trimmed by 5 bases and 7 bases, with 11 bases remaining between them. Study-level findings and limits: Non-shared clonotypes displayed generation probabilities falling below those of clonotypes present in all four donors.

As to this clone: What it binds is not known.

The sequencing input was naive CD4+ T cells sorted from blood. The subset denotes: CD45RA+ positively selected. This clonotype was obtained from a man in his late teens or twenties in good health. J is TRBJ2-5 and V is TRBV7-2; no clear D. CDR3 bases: TGTGCCAGCAGCCTTCGTGAGTGGACCCAGTACTTC. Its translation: CASSLREWTQYF.